The T cell receptor beta chain described here comes from a study of beta chain features in type 1 diabetes. Broader study findings: Comparison showed that naive, central memory and Treg TCRB repertoires appeared more similar among patients than among healthy donors.

Markers CD45RO/CCR7/CD25/CD127/CD95/CD27 served to sort CD4+ naive, central memory, regulatory and stem cell-like memory cells. This clone was seen a few times. Its antigen is unknown. TCRB transcripts that were expressed got sequenced, as all of the isolated RNA had been reverse transcribed. Produced via immunoSEQ multiplex PCR; TCRdb's table is partial and in-frame only. The data contain just over 150,000 clones, over 8.5% of them singletons. The germline V gene has CDR1 GTSNPN and CDR2 SVGIG (reference sequence). V was pared by 4 bases and J by 5 bases, with 8 bases of the junction left unmatched. The CDR3 has 15 amino acids.

This sequence joins TRBV30 and TRBJ1-6; 7 positions agree with TRBD1. The TCR originated in a young man in good health. Input material: central memory CD4+ T cells from blood. CDR3: CAWTAGTADNSPLHF. The CDR3 bases are TGTGCCTGGACTGCCGGGACAGCAGATAATTCACCCCTCCACTTT.